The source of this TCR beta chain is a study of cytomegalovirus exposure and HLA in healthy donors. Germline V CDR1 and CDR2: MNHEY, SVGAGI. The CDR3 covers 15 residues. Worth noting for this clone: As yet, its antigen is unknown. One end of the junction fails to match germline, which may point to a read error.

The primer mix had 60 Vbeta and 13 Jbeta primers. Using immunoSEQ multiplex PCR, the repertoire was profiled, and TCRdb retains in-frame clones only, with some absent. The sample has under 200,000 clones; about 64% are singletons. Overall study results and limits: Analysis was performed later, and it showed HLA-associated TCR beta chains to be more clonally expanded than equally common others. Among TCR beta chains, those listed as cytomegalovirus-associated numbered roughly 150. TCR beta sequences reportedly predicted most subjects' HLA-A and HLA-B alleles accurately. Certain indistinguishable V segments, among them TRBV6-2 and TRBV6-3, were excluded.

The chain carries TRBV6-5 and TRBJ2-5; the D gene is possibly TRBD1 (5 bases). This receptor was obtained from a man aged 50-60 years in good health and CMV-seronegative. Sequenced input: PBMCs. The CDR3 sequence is CTSSIGFGAAETQYF. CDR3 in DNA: TGTACCAGCAGTATAGGATTTGGGGCCGCGGAGACCCAGTACTTC.